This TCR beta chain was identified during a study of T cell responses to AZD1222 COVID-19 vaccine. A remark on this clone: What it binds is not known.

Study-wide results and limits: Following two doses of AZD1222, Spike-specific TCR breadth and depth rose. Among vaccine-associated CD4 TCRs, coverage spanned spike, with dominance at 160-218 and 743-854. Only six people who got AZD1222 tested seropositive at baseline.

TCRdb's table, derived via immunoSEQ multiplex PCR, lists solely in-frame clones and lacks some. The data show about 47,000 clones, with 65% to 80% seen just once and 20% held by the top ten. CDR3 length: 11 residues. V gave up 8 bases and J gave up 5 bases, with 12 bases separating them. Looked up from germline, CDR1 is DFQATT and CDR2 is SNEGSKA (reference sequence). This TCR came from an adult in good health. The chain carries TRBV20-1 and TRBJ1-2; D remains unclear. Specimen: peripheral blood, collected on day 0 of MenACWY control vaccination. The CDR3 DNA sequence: TGCAGTTCCCGGGAAAGTTATGGCTACACCTTC. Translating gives CSSRESYGYTF.